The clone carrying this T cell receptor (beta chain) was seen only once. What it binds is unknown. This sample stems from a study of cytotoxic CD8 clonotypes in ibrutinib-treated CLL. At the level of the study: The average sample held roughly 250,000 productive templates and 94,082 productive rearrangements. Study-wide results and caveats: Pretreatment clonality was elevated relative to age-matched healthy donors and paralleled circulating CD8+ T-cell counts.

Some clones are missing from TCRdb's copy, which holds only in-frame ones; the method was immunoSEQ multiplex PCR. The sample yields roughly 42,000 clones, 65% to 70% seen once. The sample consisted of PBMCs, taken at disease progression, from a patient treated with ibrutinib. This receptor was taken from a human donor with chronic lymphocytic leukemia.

The CDR3 region is CASTDSSTDTQYF. The DNA for the CDR3 is TGTGCCAGCACGGACAGTAGCACAGATACGCAGTATTTT. This chain joins TRBV6-5 and TRBJ2-3, with a tentative D call TRBD1 (6 bases). This CDR3 comprises 13 residues. V lost 7 bases, J lost 0 bases, and 8 bases lay in between. The germline gives CDR1 MNHEY, CDR2 SVGAGI.